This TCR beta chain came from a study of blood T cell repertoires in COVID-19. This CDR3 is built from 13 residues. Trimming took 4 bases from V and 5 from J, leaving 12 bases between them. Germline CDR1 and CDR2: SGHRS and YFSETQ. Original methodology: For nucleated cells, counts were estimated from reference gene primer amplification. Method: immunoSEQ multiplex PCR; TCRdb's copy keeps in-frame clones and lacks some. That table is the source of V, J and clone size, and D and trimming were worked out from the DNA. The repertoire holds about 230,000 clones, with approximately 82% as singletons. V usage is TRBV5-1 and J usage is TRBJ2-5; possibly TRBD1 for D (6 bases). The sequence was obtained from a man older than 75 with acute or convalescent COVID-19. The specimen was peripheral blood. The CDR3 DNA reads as TGCGCCAGCAGCCCAGGGACATGGGAGACCCAGTACTTC. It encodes CASSPGTWETQYF.